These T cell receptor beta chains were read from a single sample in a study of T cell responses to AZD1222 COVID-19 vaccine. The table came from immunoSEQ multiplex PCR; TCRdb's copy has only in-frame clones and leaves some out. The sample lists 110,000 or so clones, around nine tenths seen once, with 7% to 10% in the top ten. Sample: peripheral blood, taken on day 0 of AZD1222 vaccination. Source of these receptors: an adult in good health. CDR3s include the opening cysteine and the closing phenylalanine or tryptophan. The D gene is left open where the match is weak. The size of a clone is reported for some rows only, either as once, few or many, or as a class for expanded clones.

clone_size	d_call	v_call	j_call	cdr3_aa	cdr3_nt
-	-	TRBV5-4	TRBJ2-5	CASSGRALGETQYF	TGTGCCAGCAGCGGCCGGGCCCTGGGGGAGACCCAGTACTTC
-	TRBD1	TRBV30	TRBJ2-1	CAWSKGQAYNEQFF	TGTGCCTGGAGTAAGGGACAGGCATACAATGAGCAGTTCTTC
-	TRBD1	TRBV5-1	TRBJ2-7	CASSPRTGGDEQYF	TGCGCCAGCAGCCCCCGGACAGGAGGTGACGAGCAGTACTTC
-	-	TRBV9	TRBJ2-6	CASSASRGSGANVLTF	TGTGCCAGCAGCGCAAGTCGGGGATCTGGGGCCAACGTCCTGACTTTC
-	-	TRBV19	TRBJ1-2	CASSIEPGLYGYTF	TGTGCCAGTAGTATAGAGCCGGGGCTCTATGGCTACACCTTC
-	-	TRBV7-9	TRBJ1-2	CASTERAGGGGYTF	TGTGCCAGCACCGAGAGGGCCGGAGGGGGTGGCTACACCTTC
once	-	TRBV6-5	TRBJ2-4	CASSYKAGLKNIQYF	TGTGCCAGCAGTTATAAGGCGGGCCTAAAAAACATTCAGTACTTC
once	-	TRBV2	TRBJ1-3	CASRRNPSGNTIYF	TGTGCCAGCAGGAGAAACCCCTCTGGAAACACCATATATTTT
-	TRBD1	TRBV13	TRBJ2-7	CASSFIGTGSYEQYF	TGTGCCAGCAGCTTTATTGGGACAGGGTCCTACGAGCAGTACTTC
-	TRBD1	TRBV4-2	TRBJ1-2	CASSQDLGQDYGYTF	TGTGCCAGCAGCCAAGACCTGGGACAGGACTATGGCTACACCTTC
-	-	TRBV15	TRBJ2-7	CATSRRGAHYEQYF	TGTGCCACCAGCAGGAGGGGGGCGCACTACGAGCAGTACTTC
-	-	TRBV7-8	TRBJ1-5	CASSTMGHIGGQPQHF	TGTGCCAGCAGCACCATGGGACACATCGGGGGTCAGCCCCAGCATTTT
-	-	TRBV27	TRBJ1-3	CASRGGGNTIYF	TGTGCCTCCCGAGGGGGTGGAAACACCATATATTTT
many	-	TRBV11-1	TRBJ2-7	CASTVAGQSSYEQYF	TGTGCCAGCACTGTCGCGGGCCAAAGCTCCTACGAGCAGTACTTC
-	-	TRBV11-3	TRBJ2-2	CASSLGGTTGELFF	TGTGCCAGCAGCTTAGGCGGGACCACCGGGGAGCTGTTTTTT
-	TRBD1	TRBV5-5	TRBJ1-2	CASSRQGAYNYGYTF	TGTGCCAGTAGTAGGCAGGGGGCTTATAACTATGGCTACACCTTC
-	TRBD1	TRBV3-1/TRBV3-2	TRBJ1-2	CASSHSGGDGYTF	TGTGCCAGCAGCCATTCAGGGGGCGATGGCTACACCTTC
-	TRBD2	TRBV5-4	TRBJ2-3	CASSLELADRKYF	TGTGCCAGCAGCTTGGAACTAGCGGATCGGAAGTATTTT
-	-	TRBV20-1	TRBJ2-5	CSASSDSNQETQYF	TGCAGTGCTAGTTCGGACAGCAACCAAGAGACCCAGTACTTC
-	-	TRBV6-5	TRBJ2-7	CASSYSGRSYEQYF	TGTGCCAGCAGTTACTCGGGCAGATCCTACGAGCAGTACTTC
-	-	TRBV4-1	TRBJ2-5	CASSQTFPGIGRAQYF	TGCGCCAGCAGCCAAACCTTCCCGGGGATCGGACGGGCCCAGTACTTC
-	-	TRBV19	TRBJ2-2	CASGLLTGELFF	TGTGCCAGCGGACTACTAACCGGGGAGCTGTTTTTT
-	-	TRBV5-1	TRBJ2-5	CASSLSGTPKETQYF	TGCGCCAGCAGCCTATCCGGGACCCCCAAAGAGACCCAGTACTTC
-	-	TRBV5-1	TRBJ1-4	CASSLSRSGEKLFF	TGCGCCAGCAGCTTGTCCAGAAGTGGGGAAAAACTGTTTTTT
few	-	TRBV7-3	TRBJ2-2	CASSLSFAGELFF	TGTGCCAGCAGCTTAAGTTTCGCCGGGGAGCTGTTTTTT
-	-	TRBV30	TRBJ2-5	CAWGVGIRAETQYF	TGTGCCTGGGGAGTGGGGATTCGGGCGGAGACCCAGTACTTC
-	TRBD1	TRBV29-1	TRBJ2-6	CSVEPPGGPSGANVLTF	TGCAGCGTTGAACCCCCAGGGGGACCCTCTGGGGCCAACGTCCTGACTTTC
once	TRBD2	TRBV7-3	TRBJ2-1	CASSSGTSGSPYNEQFF	TGTGCCAGCAGCTCCGGGACTAGCGGGAGCCCCTACAATGAGCAGTTCTTC
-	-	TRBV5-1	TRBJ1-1	CASSKARQNTEAFF	TGCGCCAGCAGTAAGGCCAGGCAGAACACTGAAGCTTTCTTT
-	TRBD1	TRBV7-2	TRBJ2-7	CASSLGNQGALYEQYF	TGTGCCAGCAGCTTAGGGAATCAGGGGGCCCTCTACGAGCAGTACTTC
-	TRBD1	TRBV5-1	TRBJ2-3	CASSGSRTGGSDTQYF	TGCGCCAGCAGCGGGTCCCGGACAGGGGGCTCGGATACGCAGTATTTT
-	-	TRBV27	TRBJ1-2	CASSFQINYGYTF	TGTGCCAGCAGTTTCCAGATCAACTATGGCTACACCTTC